A single sample is the source of the 15 T cell receptor beta chains below, sequenced in a study of CD8 T cells in ankylosing spondylitis. TCRdb passed the 5' RACE reads through MiXCR, listing each CDR3 protein once. Of about 31,000 distinct CDR3 sequences in the sample, about 7.8% were seen once. Sequenced material: blood, either unsorted or a sorted T cell fraction (not recorded which). The receptors stem from a male donor with ankylosing spondylitis or in good health (not recorded which).

This clonotype was detected many times. The J gene is TRBJ2-3, the V gene TRBV3-1; D ambiguous. V was pared by 0 bases and J by 2 bases, with 12 bases between. There are 16 residues in the CDR3. CDR1 LGHDT and CDR2 YNNKEL come from the germline V gene (reference sequence). The CDR3 DNA sequence: TGTGCCAGCAGCCAAGATCTAGTTCCAGACACAGATACGCAGTATTTT. Protein: CASSQDLVPDTDTQYF.

This clonotype was observed a few times. Written as DNA, the CDR3 is TGTGCCACCAGCAGAGGGGGACGCAGCTCCTACGAGCAGTACTTC. Translating it yields CATSRGGRSSYEQYF. The chain joins TRBV15 to TRBJ2-7, with D perhaps TRBD1 or TRBD2 (5 bases each). The V gene lost 1 base and the J gene lost 0 bases, with 10 bases spanning the gap. The germline V gene encodes CDR1 LNHNV and CDR2 YYDKDF (reference sequence). The CDR3 runs to 15 residues. Together with reference TRBV15 and TRBJ2-7, the CDR3 gives the full variable domain: DAMVIQNPRYQVTQFGKPVTLSCSQTLNHNVMYWYQQKSSQAPKLLFHYYDKDFNNEADTPDNFQSRRPNTSFCFLDIRSPGLGDTAMYLCATSRGGRSSYEQYFGPGTRLTVT.

This clonotype was recorded at least ten times. The chain employs TRBV6-5 and TRBJ1-6; 7 bases agree with TRBD1. The V gene's germline CDR1 is MNHEY and CDR2 SVGAGI. J lost 5 bases, V lost 0 bases, and 10 bases had no gene match. This CDR3 is 18 amino acids long. The CDR3 coding sequence is TGTGCCAGCAGTTACTCGAAACAGGGGTTATCTGATAATTCACCCCTCCACTTT. Translating gives CASSYSKQGLSDNSPLHF.

This clonotype was observed many times. V and J are TRBV12-3 or TRBV12-4 and TRBJ1-1; no clear D gene. This CDR3 spans 13 amino acids. The V gene lost 1 base and the J gene lost 0 bases, with 3 bases spanning the gap. In DNA form, the CDR3 reads TGTGCCAGCAGTTTAGGGGTGAACACTGAAGCTTTCTTT. Protein: CASSLGVNTEAFF.

This clonotype was observed many times. The V gene is TRBV29-1, the J gene TRBJ1-1; 10 bases match TRBD1. Germline V lookup: CDR1 SQVTM, CDR2 ANQGSEA. V shed 6 bases, J shed 3 bases, and the junction held 4 bases outside the gene matches. The CDR3 runs 13 residues. The CDR3 sequence is CSVRDRGYTEAFF. The CDR3 DNA is TGCAGCGTCCGGGACAGGGGATACACTGAAGCTTTCTTT. Using reference TRBV29-1 and TRBJ1-1 for the parts outside the CDR3, the full variable domain is SAVISQKPSRDICQRGTSLTIQCQVDSQVTMMFWYRQQPGQSLTLIATANQGSEATYESGFVIDKFPISRPNLTFSTLTVSNMSPEDSSIYLCSVRDRGYTEAFFGQGTRLTVV.

At least ten counts were recorded for this clonotype. The chain is built from TRBV20-1 and TRBJ2-7; 9 nucleotides line up with TRBD2. CDR1 and CDR2 from the germline V gene are DFQATT and SNEGSKA (reference sequence). V lost 3 bases and J lost 3; bases outside the gene matches: 15. There are 17 residues in the CDR3. This CDR3 reads CSARGVGYSGSLYEQYF. The CDR3 DNA follows: TGCAGTGCTAGGGGGGTTGGATATAGCGGGAGTCTCTACGAGCAGTACTTC.

The genes are TRBV7-2 and TRBJ1-1; D is unclear. The CDR3 length is 13 residues. Trimming cost V 2 bases and J 1 base, with 5 bases left between them. Per the germline V gene, CDR1 is SGHTA and CDR2 is FQGNSA. The CDR3 reads CASSLNENTEAFF. The DNA of the CDR3 is TGTGCCAGCAGCTTAAATGAGAACACTGAAGCTTTCTTT.

This clonotype has ten or more counts. This sequence joins TRBV24-1 and TRBJ1-5; no clear D. CDR3 length: 16 amino acids. V lost 3 bases and J lost 7, with 18 bases in between. The germline gives CDR1 KGHDR, CDR2 SFDVKD. CDR3 in DNA: TGTGCCACCAGTGATCCCTCGAAGGGCGCAGGCCAGCCCCAGCATTTT. Protein sequence: CATSDPSKGAGQPQHF.

This clonotype was recorded at least ten times. The chain couples TRBV25-1 to TRBJ2-5; D remains unclear. Trimming removed 1 base at V and 5 bases at J, with 8 bases between. The CDR3 spans 13 residues. The V gene's germline CDR1 is MGHDK and CDR2 SYGVNS. As DNA, the CDR3 is TGTGCCAGCAGTGAATCCCCCCGGGAGACCCAGTACTTC. Protein: CASSESPRETQYF. The full variable domain, rest sourced from reference TRBV25-1 and TRBJ2-5, is EADIYQTPRYLVIGTGKKITLECSQTMGHDKMYWYQQDPGMELHLIHYSYGVNSTEKGDLSSESTVSRIRTEHFPLTLESARPSHTSQYLCASSESPRETQYFGPGTRLLVL.

In its sample, this clonotype was seen a few times. V and J are TRBV11-1 and TRBJ2-1; 7 nucleotides line up with TRBD2. The CDR3 loop spans 16 amino acids. V shed 5 bases, J shed 5 bases, and the junction held 12 bases outside the gene matches. Germline V gene lookup returns CDR1 SGHAT and CDR2 FQDESV (reference sequence). For the CDR3, the DNA is TGTGCCAGCAGCCAAGAGGTGGCTAGCGGAAACAATGAGCAGTTCTTC. Encoded protein: CASSQEVASGNNEQFF.

In this sample, this clonotype turned up once. This may stem from a read error, because a much larger clone lies one nucleotide away. This rearrangement joins TRBV16 to TRBJ2-1; D possibly uses TRBD1 or TRBD2 (6 bases each). The germline gives CDR1 KGHSY, CDR2 FQNENV. The CDR3 runs 20 residues. The V end was cut by 2 bases, the J end by 3 bases, with 26 bases between. The CDR3 nucleotides are TGTGCCAGCAGCCAACCAAAGGGGGTTCAGCGGGTTATCGACTACAATGAGCAGTTCTTC. Protein product: CASSQPKGVQRVIDYNEQFF.

This clonotype was observed many times. The J gene is TRBJ2-7, the V gene TRBV11-2; D is uncertain. The CDR3 is 11 residues long. V lost 1 base, J lost 6 bases, and 4 bases lay in between. Germline CDR1 reads SGHAT; CDR2 reads FQNNGV. The CDR3 nucleotides read TGTGCCAGCAGCTTAGTTCGCGAGCAGTACTTC. This codes for CASSLVREQYF.

This clonotype occurred many times. This chain connects TRBV5-1 to TRBJ2-3; 13 bases map to TRBD2. V was clipped by 4 bases and J by 1 base; unmatched bases: 3. CDR3 length: 16 residues. Germline V lookup: CDR1 SGHRS, CDR2 YFSETQ. This CDR3 is CASSPGLAGRTDTQYF. The CDR3 nucleotides are TGCGCCAGCAGCCCGGGACTAGCGGGACGCACAGATACGCAGTATTTT. The whole variable domain, remainder taken from reference TRBV5-1 and TRBJ2-3, is KAGVTQTPRYLIKTRGQQVTLSCSPISGHRSVSWYQQTPGQGLQFLFEYFSETQRNKGNFPGRFSGRQFSNSRSEMNVSTLELGDSALYLCASSPGLAGRTDTQYFGPGTRLTVL.

This clonotype was seen repeatedly, ten times or more. The V gene is TRBV5-1, the J gene TRBJ2-7, with a possible D match to TRBD2 (6 bases). This CDR3 contains 13 residues. Looked up from germline, CDR1 is SGHRS and CDR2 is YFSETQ. Deletions cut 2 bases from V and 6 bases from J, with 12 bases between. The CDR3 DNA is TGCGCCAGCAGCTTTGAGGAGGGCGGCGAGCAGTACTTC. This encodes CASSFEEGGEQYF.

This clonotype appeared many times. V is TRBV20-1 and J is TRBJ2-2; D is uncertain. V lost 3 bases, J lost 5 bases, and 1 base lay in between. The CDR3 contains 10 residues. CDR1 is DFQATT, CDR2 SNEGSKA, per germline (reference sequence). CDR3 nucleotide sequence: TGCAGTGCTAGGACCGGGGAGCTGTTTTTT. This encodes CSARTGELFF.